A single sample is the source of the 24 T cell receptor beta chains below, sequenced in a study of T cell responses to AZD1222 COVID-19 vaccine. Clones were sequenced by immunoSEQ multiplex PCR, and TCRdb holds only the in-frame ones, with some missing. The profile covers approximately 130,000 clones, with roughly 92% appearing a single time and 0.9% to 1.3% taken by the ten largest. The material was peripheral blood, obtained 28 days after the second AZD1222 dose. The receptors here all came from an adult who received the AZD1222 COVID-19 vaccine.

A few counts support this clone. DNA for the CDR3: TGTGCCAGCAGTTCTGAAGTAAGGACTACCTGGGGTGAAAAACTGTTTTTT. This gives the protein CASSSEVRTTWGEKLFF. V is TRBV28 and J is TRBJ1-4; D not resolved. The CDR3 totals 17 residues. The germline V gene has CDR1 MDHEN and CDR2 SYDVKM. Between the trimmed V and J ends, which lost 4 bases and 7 bases, there was a span of 22 bases.

The V and J genes are TRBV7-3 and TRBJ2-1; 12 bases map to TRBD2. With 4 bases clipped from V and 7 bases from J, the junction kept 8 bases outside the gene matches. The germline gives CDR1 SGHTA, CDR2 FQGTGA. There are 16 residues in the CDR3. For the CDR3, the DNA is TGTGCCAGCAGCTCTAGGAACCTAGCGGGGGGGAATGAGCAGTTCTTC. Its translation is CASSSRNLAGGNEQFF.

V is TRBV9 and J is TRBJ1-1, with TRBD1 identical over 7 bases. There are 15 residues in the CDR3. Trimming at V came to 4 bases and at J to 4 bases, leaving 10 bases not matched to a gene. Germline V CDR1 and CDR2: SGDLS, YYNGEE. The CDR3 spells CASSSGGDWSTEAFF. The CDR3 bases are TGTGCCAGCAGCTCAGGGGGGGATTGGTCCACTGAAGCTTTCTTT.

The chain uses TRBV27 and TRBJ1-5; unclear D gene. The CDR3 is 15 residues long. Between the trimmed V and J ends, which lost 5 bases and 3 bases, there was a span of 14 bases. From germline, CDR1 is MNHEY and CDR2 SMNVEV (reference sequence). DNA for the CDR3: TGTGCCAGCAGTACAACCTCGCCCGACAATCAGCCCCAGCATTTT. This gives the protein CASSTTSPDNQPQHF.

The gene calls are TRBV2 and TRBJ2-7, with no clear D. V lost 1 base and J lost 6, with 7 bases in between. The germline V gene has CDR1 SNHLY and CDR2 FYNNEI. This CDR3 has 12 residues. The CDR3 DNA reads as TGTGCCAGCAGTGAAGGTGGGCCCGAGCAGTACTTC. Protein: CASSEGGPEQYF.

This clone was picked up a small number of times. The rearrangement links TRBV3-1 (or the pseudogene TRBV3-2) to TRBJ2-1; TRBD2 aligns across 8 bases. CDR3 length: 14 amino acids. CDR1 LGHDT and CDR2 YNNKEL come from the germline V gene (reference sequence). Unmatched junction bases numbered 8, after V lost 4 bases and J lost 9 bases. The CDR3 DNA sequence: TGTGCCAGCAGCCCCCGGCTAAGCGGGGGTGAGCAGTTCTTC. Translated, it gives CASSPRLSGGEQFF.

The chain joins TRBV24-1 to TRBJ2-3, with TRBD1 as a possible D gene (6 bases). Per germline, CDR1 KGHDR and CDR2 SFDVKD. The CDR3 has 13 residues. V shed 5 bases and J shed 7 bases, with 12 bases lying between them. CDR3 nucleotides: TGTGCCACCAGTGCTGTGACAGGTCATACGCAGTATTTT. Translation: CATSAVTGHTQYF.

The CDR3 region is CASRTRGQGFSGELFF. DNA for the CDR3: TGTGCCAGCAGGACCCGAGGACAGGGGTTCTCCGGGGAGCTGTTTTTT. This chain uses TRBV27 with TRBJ2-2, with 9 bases matching TRBD1. V lost 6 bases and J lost 6; bases outside the gene matches: 11. The germline V gene encodes CDR1 MNHEY and CDR2 SMNVEV (reference sequence). This CDR3 spans 16 amino acids.

CDR3 amino acids: CASRDSGTSVEQYF. The CDR3 region has the DNA TGTGCCAGCAGGGACTCCGGGACTAGTGTCGAGCAGTACTTC. V usage is TRBV25-1 and J usage is TRBJ2-7, with 8 nucleotides matching TRBD2. CDR1 is MGHDK, CDR2 SYGVNS, per germline. The V segment lost 6 bases and the J segment 6 bases; nucleotides outside the gene matches: 10. The CDR3 sequence is 14 residues long.

The J gene is TRBJ1-5, the V gene TRBV7-9; no firm D call. Germline values: CDR1 SEHNR, CDR2 FQNEAQ (reference sequence). This CDR3 is 13 amino acids long. V was cut by 0 bases and J by 4 bases, with 4 bases left in between. The CDR3 DNA follows: TGTGCCAGCAGCTTAGCGCGGAATCAGCCCCAGCATTTT. As protein: CASSLARNQPQHF.

The chain recombines TRBV7-3 with TRBJ2-3, with D perhaps TRBD2 (6 bases). Per the germline V gene, CDR1 is SGHTA and CDR2 is FQGTGA. V was trimmed by 4 bases and J by 5 bases, leaving 13 bases between them. This CDR3 spans 14 amino acids. CDR3 nucleotides: TGTGCCAGCAGCTACCAACCCGGGGGAGATACGCAGTATTTT. Translating gives CASSYQPGGDTQYF.

The rearrangement uses TRBV30 and TRBJ1-2; 7 bases map to TRBD1. Germline trimming cut 2 bases from V and 8 bases from J; bases unmatched to any gene: 8. The CDR3 contains 13 residues. Germline V gene data show CDR1 as GTSNPN and CDR2 as SVGIG (reference sequence). The CDR3 protein is CAWSLQGSLGYTF. CDR3 DNA: TGTGCCTGGAGTCTACAGGGGAGCCTAGGCTACACCTTC.

This sequence joins TRBV27 and TRBJ2-7, with TRBD2 matching over 10 bases. The CDR3 has 13 amino acids. Germline V gene sequence: CDR1 MNHEY, CDR2 SMNVEV (reference sequence). Trimming removed 6 bases from V and 3 bases from J; junction bases left unmatched: 2. The CDR3 reads CASRRTSGYEQYF. The CDR3 nucleotides read TGTGCCAGCAGACGGACTAGCGGCTACGAGCAGTACTTC.

This clone was seen only a few times. The CDR3 sequence: CASSLVGTSADEQFF. As DNA, the CDR3 is TGTGCCAGCAGCTTGGTCGGGACTAGCGCGGATGAGCAGTTCTTC. The rearrangement joins TRBV7-2 to TRBJ2-1; 10 bases fit TRBD2. The trim removed 3 bases at V and 8 bases at J, leaving 7 bases unmatched. The length of the CDR3 is 15 residues. CDR1 is SGHTA and CDR2 is FQGNSA in the germline V gene.

This chain connects TRBV2 to TRBJ2-3; TRBD2 matches at 10 bases. The CDR3 loop spans 15 amino acids. Germline V lookup: CDR1 SNHLY, CDR2 FYNNEI. Trimming cost V 4 bases and J 6 bases; bases outside gene matches: 7. The CDR3 coding sequence is TGTGCCAGCAGTGCGAGGCTAGCGGGGGCGGATACGCAGTATTTT. This gives the protein CASSARLAGADTQYF.

This chain connects TRBV5-5 to TRBJ2-2; D gene uncertain. Germline CDR1 and CDR2: SGHKS and YYEKEE (reference sequence). The CDR3 covers 15 residues. V lost 1 base, J lost 4 bases, and 11 bases lay in between. CDR3: CASSLYGSGTGELFF. The CDR3, as DNA: TGTGCCAGCAGCTTGTACGGTTCGGGCACCGGGGAGCTGTTTTTT.

The J gene is TRBJ2-3, the V gene TRBV5-1; D is perhaps TRBD1 or TRBD2 (5 bases each). The V end was cut by 3 bases, the J end by 3 bases, with 14 bases between. The germline V gene has CDR1 SGHRS and CDR2 YFSETQ. The CDR3 sequence is 15 residues long. This CDR3 reads CASSYGTGRTDTQYF. CDR3 DNA sequence: TGCGCCAGCAGCTACGGGACGGGAAGGACAGATACGCAGTATTTT.

The rearrangement uses TRBV18 and TRBJ1-5, with 10 bases lining up with TRBD1. V dropped 4 bases and J dropped 8; count of bases not matched to a gene: 5. Per the germline V gene, CDR1 is KGHSH and CDR2 is LQKENI. The CDR3 loop spans 14 amino acids. The CDR3: CASSRQGAGEPQHF. Written as DNA, the CDR3 is TGTGCCAGCTCACGACAGGGGGCGGGGGAGCCCCAGCATTTT.

This chain joins TRBV5-1 and TRBJ2-5, with 7 bases fitting TRBD2. The germline V gene encodes CDR1 SGHRS and CDR2 YFSETQ. This CDR3 region has 15 residues. J was trimmed by 0 bases and V by 4 bases; bases with no gene match: 6. CDR3 bases: TGCGCCAGCAGCCGGAGCGGGGACCACCAAGAGACCCAGTACTTC. It encodes CASSRSGDHQETQYF.

CDR3 sequence: CAAGGSFSGANVLTF. CDR3 in DNA: TGTGCCGCCGGGGGTAGCTTCTCTGGGGCCAACGTCCTGACTTTC. The chain carries TRBV27 and TRBJ2-6; D perhaps matches TRBD2 (6 bases). This CDR3 is built from 15 residues. CDR1 MNHEY and CDR2 SMNVEV come from the germline V gene (reference sequence). V lost 11 bases to trimming and J lost 0 bases, with 14 bases between them.

V usage is TRBV2 and J usage is TRBJ2-5; D ambiguous. The germline gives CDR1 SNHLY, CDR2 FYNNEI. The CDR3 length is 13 residues. Trimming took off 1 base at V and 9 bases at J, with 12 bases between the two ends. Here the CDR3 DNA reads TGTGCCAGCAGTGAAGAGACGCCTGGGCCCCAGTACTTC. Its protein product is CASSEETPGPQYF.

This chain joins TRBV30 and TRBJ2-3; a weak D match, TRBD2 (6 bases). The length of the CDR3 is 15 residues. V was shortened by 1 base and J by 2 bases, with 13 bases between the two germline ends. Germline CDR1 and CDR2: GTSNPN and SVGIG (reference sequence). CDR3 sequence: CAWSEMGGSTDTQYF. CDR3 nucleotide sequence: TGTGCCTGGAGTGAGATGGGGGGATCCACAGATACGCAGTATTTT.

The chain employs TRBV28 and TRBJ1-4, with 7 bases aligning to TRBD1. There are 15 residues in the CDR3. Per the germline V gene, CDR1 is MDHEN and CDR2 is SYDVKM. V shed 5 bases, J shed 4 bases, and the junction held 7 bases outside the gene matches. The CDR3 here is CASSRRTGFNEKLFF. The DNA of the CDR3 is TGTGCCAGCAGTCGAAGGACAGGTTTTAATGAAAAACTGTTTTTT.

This clone was detected once. The chain links TRBV5-4 to TRBJ1-4; perhaps TRBD1 as D (5 bases). The V gene lost 1 base and the J gene lost 4 bases, with 8 bases spanning the gap. This CDR3 contains 14 residues. Germline lookup yields CDR1 SGHNT and CDR2 YYREEE (reference sequence). The CDR3 protein is CASSLPQGNEKLFF. The CDR3 DNA follows: TGTGCCAGCAGCTTGCCTCAGGGTAATGAAAAACTGTTTTTT.